This TCR beta chain derives from a study of chemoradiotherapy in HPV16-positive cancers. The V end lost 0 bases, the J end lost 7 bases, and 9 bases lay between the germline ends. This CDR3 is 14 amino acids long. Germline CDR1 reads LGHNA; CDR2 reads YSLEER. The table came from immunoSEQ multiplex PCR; TCRdb's copy has only in-frame clones and leaves some out. The repertoire has some 19,000 clones, over 75% of them found once; the top ten carry roughly 2.4%. The chain joins TRBV4-3 to TRBJ2-2, with D unclear. Sequenced here: blood, sampled from a patient who underwent chemoradiotherapy. The TCR sequence derives from a human donor with HPV-associated anogenital cancer. The CDR3 DNA follows: TGCGCCAGCAGCCAAGATCCACCGAACGGGGAGCTGTTTTTT. The encoded protein is CASSQDPPNGELFF.